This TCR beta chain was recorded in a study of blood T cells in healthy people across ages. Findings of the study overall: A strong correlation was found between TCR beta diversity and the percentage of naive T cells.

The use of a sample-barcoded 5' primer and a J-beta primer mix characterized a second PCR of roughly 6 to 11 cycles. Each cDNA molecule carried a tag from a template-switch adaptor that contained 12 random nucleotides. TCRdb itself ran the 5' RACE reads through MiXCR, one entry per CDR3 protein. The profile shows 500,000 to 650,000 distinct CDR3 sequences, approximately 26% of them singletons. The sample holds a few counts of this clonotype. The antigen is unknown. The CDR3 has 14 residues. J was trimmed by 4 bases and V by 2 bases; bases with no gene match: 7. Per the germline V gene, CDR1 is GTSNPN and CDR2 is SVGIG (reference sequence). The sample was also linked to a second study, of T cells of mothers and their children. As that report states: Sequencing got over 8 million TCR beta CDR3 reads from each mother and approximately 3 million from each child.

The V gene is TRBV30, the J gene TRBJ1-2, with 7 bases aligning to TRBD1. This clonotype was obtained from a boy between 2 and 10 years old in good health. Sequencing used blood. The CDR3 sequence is CAWSLTGLGYGYTF. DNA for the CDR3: TGTGCCTGGAGTTTGACAGGGTTAGGCTATGGCTACACCTTC. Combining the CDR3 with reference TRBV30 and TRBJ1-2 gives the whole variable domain SQTIHQWPATLVQPVGSPLSLECTVEGTSNPNLYWYRQAAGRGLQLLFYSVGIGQISSEVPQNLSASRPQDRQFILSSKKLLLSDSGFYLCAWSLTGLGYGYTFGSGTRLTVV.